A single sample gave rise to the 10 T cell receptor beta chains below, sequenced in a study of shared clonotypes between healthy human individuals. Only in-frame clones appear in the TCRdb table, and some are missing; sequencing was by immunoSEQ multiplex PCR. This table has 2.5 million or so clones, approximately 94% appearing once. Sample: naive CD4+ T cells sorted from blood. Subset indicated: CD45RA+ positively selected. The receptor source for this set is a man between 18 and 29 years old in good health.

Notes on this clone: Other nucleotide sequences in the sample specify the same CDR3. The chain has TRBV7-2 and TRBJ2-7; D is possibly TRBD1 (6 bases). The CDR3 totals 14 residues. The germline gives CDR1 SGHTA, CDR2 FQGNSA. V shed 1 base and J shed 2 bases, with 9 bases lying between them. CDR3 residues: CASSLVQGTYEQYF. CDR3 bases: TGTGCCAGCAGCTTAGTACAGGGTACCTACGAGCAGTACTTC.

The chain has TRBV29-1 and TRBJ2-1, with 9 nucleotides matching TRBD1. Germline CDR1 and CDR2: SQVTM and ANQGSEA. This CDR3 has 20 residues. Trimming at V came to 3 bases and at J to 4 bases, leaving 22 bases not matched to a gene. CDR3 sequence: CSVDGPGQGIASGLYNEQFF. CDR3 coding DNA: TGCAGCGTTGATGGACCCGGACAGGGGATCGCTAGCGGACTTTACAATGAGCAGTTCTTC.

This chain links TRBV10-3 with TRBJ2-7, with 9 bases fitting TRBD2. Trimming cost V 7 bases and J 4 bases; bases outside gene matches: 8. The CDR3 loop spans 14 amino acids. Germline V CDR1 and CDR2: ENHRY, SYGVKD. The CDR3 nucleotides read TGTGCCATCACCCCGGGACTAGCAGCATACGAGCAGTACTTC. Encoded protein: CAITPGLAAYEQYF.

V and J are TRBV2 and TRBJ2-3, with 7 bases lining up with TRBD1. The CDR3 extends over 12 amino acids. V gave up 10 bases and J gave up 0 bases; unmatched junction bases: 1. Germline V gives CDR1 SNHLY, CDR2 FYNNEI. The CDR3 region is CATGQSTDTQYF. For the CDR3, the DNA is TGTGCCACGGGACAGAGCACAGATACGCAGTATTTT.

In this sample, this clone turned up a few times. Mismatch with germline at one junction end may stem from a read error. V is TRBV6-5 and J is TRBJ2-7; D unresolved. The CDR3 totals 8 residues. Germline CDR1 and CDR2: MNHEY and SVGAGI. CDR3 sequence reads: CASSYPCF. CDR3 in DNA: TGTGCCAGCAGTTACCCATGCTTC.

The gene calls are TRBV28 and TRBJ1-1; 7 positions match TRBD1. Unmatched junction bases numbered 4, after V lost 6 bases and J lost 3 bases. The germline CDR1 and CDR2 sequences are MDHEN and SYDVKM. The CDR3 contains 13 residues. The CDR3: CASRPTGDTEAFF. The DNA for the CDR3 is TGTGCCAGCAGACCTACAGGGGACACTGAAGCTTTCTTT.

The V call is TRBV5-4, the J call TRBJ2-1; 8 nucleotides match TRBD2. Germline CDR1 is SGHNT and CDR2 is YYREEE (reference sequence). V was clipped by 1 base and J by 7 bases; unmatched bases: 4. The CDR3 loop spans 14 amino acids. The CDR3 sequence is CASSLPGGHNEQFF. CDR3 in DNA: TGTGCCAGCAGCTTGCCGGGGGGGCATAATGAGCAGTTCTTC.

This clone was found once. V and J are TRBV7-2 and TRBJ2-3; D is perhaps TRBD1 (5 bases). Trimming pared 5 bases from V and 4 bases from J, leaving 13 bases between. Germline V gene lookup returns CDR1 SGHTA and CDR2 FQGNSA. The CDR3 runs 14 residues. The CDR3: CASSGWGRPDTQYF. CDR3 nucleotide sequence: TGTGCCAGCAGCGGATGGGGCCGCCCAGATACGCAGTATTTT.

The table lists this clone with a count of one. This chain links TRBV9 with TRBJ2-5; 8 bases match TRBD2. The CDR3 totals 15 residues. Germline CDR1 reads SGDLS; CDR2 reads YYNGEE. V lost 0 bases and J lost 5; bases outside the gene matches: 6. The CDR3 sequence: CASSVASGGGETQYF. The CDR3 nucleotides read TGTGCCAGCAGCGTAGCGAGCGGGGGTGGGGAGACCCAGTACTTC.

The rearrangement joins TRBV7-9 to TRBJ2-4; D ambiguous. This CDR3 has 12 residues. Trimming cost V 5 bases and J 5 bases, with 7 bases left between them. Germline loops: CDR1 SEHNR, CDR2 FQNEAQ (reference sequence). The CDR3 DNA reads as TGTGCCAGCAGCCCCCCTGAAAACATTCAGTACTTC. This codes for CASSPPENIQYF. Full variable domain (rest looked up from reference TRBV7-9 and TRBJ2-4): DTGVSQNPRHKITKRGQNVTFRCDPISEHNRLYWYRQTLGQGPEFLTYFQNEAQLEKSRLLSDRFSAERPKGSFSTLEIQRTEQGDSAMYLCASSPPENIQYFGAGTRLSVL.